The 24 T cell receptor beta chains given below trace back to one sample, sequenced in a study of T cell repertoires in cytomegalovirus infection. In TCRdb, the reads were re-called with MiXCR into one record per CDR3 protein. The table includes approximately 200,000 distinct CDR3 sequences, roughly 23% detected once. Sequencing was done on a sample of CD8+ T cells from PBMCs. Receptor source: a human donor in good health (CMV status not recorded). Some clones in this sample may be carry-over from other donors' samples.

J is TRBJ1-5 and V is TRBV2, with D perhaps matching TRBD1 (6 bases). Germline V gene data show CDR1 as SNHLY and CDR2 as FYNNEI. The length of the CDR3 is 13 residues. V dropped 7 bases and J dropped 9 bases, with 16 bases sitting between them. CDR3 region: CASIPGATLPQHF. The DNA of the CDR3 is TGTGCCAGCATACCAGGGGCAACCCTGCCCCAGCATTTT. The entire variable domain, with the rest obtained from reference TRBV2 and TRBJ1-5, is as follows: EPEVTQTPSHQVTQMGQEVILRCVPISNHLYFYWYRQILGQKVEFLVSFYNNEISEKSEIFDDQFSVERPDGSNFTLKIRSTKLEDSAMYFCASIPGATLPQHFGDGTRLSIL.

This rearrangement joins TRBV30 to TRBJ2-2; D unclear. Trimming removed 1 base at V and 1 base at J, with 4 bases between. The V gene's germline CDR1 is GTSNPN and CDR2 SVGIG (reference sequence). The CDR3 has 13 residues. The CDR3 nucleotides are TGTGCCTGGAGTGACGGGAACACCGGGGAGCTGTTTTTT. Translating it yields CAWSDGNTGELFF.

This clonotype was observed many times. The CDR3 sequence is CASSIGQNTEAFF. The CDR3 DNA reads TGTGCCAGCAGCATAGGGCAGAACACTGAAGCTTTCTTT. The V and J genes are TRBV19 and TRBJ1-1; D remains unclear. Trimming removed 9 bases from V and 1 base from J, with 12 bases in between. The CDR3 contains 13 residues. Germline V gene data show CDR1 as LNHDA and CDR2 as SQIVND (reference sequence).

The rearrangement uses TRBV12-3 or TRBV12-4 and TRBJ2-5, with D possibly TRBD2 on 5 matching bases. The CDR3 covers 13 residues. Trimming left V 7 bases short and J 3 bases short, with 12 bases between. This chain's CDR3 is CASNAGGEETQYF. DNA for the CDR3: TGTGCCAGCAATGCGGGTGGAGAAGAGACCCAGTACTTC.

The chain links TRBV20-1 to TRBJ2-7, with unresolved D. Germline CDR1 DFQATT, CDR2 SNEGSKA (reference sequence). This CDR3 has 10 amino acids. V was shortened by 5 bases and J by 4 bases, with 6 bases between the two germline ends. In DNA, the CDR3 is TGCAGTGCTTGGGATTACGAGCAGTACTTC. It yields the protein CSAWDYEQYF.

As DNA, the CDR3 is TGTGCCAGCAGTCCCGTTGGATATACGGAGACCCAGTACTTC. Residues: CASSPVGYTETQYF. The rearrangement joins TRBV12-3 or TRBV12-4 to TRBJ2-5, with unresolved D. V dropped 5 bases and J dropped 5 bases, with 15 bases sitting between them. This CDR3 spans 14 amino acids.

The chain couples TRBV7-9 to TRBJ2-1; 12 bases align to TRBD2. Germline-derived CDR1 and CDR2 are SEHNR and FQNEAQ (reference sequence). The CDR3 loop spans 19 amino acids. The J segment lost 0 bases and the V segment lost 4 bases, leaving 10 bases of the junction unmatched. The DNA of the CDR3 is TGTGCCAGCAGCTCCTCGACTAGCGGGGGCCTCATCTCCTACAATGAGCAGTTCTTC. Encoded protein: CASSSSTSGGLISYNEQFF.

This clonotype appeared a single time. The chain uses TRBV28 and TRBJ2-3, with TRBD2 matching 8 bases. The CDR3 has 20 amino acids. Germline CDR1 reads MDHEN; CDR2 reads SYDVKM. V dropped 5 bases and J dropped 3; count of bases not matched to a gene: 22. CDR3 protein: CASSPPGSGASSTWTDTQYF. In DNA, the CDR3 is TGTGCCAGCAGTCCCCCGGGTAGCGGGGCTTCCAGTACTTGGACAGATACGCAGTATTTT.

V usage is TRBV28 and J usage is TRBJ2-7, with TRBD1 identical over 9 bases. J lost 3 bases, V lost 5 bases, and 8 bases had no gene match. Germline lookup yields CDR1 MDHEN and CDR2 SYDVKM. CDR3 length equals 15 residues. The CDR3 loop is CASSNLGQGIYEQYF. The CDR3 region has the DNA TGTGCCAGCAGTAACCTGGGACAGGGTATCTACGAGCAGTACTTC.

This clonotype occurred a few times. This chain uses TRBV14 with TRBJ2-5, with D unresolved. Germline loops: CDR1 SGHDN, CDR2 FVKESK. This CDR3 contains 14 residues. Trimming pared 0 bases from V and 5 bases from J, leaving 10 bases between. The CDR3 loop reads CASSQEGIRETQYF. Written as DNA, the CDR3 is TGTGCCAGCAGCCAAGAGGGGATCCGTGAGACCCAGTACTTC.

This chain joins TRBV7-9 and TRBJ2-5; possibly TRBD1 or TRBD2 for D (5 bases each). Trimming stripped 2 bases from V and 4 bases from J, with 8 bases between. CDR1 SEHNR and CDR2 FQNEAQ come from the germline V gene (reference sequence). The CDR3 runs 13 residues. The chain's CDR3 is CASSLYGGETQYF. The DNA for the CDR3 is TGTGCCAGCAGCTTATATGGGGGAGAGACCCAGTACTTC.

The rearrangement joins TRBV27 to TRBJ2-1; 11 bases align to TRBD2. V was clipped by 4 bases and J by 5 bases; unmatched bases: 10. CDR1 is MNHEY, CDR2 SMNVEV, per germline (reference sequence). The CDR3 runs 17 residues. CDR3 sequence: CASSSGLSGGADNEQFF. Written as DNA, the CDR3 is TGTGCCAGCAGTTCGGGACTTAGCGGGGGGGCGGACAATGAGCAGTTCTTC.

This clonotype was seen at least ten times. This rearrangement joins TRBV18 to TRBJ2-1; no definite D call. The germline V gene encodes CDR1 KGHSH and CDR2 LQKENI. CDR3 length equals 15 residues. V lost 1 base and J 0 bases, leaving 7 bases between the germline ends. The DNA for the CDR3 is TGTGCCAGCTCACCACTTTGGGGCTCCTACAATGAGCAGTTCTTC. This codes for CASSPLWGSYNEQFF. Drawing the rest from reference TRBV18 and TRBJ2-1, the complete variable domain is NAGVMQNPRHLVRRRGQEARLRCSPMKGHSHVYWYRQLPEEGLKFMVYLQKENIIDESGMPKERFSAEFPKEGPSILRIQQVVRGDSAAYFCASSPLWGSYNEQFFGPGTRLTVL.

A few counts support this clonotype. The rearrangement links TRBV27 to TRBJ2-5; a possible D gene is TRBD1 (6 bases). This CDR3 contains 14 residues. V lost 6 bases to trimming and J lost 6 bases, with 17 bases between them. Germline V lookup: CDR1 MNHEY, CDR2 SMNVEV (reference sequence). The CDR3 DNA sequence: TGTGCCAGCAGGGCAGGGGCTATGCTACAGACCCAGTACTTC. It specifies CASRAGAMLQTQYF.

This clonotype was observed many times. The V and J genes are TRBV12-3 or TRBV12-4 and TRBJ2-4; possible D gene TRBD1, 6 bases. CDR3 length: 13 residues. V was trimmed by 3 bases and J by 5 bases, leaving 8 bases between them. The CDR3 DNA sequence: TGTGCCAGCAGTTTCCCAGGGGAAAACATTCAGTACTTC. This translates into CASSFPGENIQYF.

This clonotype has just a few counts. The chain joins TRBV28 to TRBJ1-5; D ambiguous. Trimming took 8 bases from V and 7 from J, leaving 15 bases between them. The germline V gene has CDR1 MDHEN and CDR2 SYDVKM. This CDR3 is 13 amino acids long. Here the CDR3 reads CASDGSLGQPQHF. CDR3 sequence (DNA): TGTGCCAGCGACGGGAGTTTGGGGCAGCCCCAGCATTTT.

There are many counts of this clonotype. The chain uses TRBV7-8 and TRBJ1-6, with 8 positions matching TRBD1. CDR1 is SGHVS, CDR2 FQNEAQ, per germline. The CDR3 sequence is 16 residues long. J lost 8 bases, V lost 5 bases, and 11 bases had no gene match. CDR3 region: CASSTGQGRLDSPLHF. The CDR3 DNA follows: TGTGCCAGCAGCACCGGACAGGGTCGGTTAGATTCACCCCTCCACTTT.

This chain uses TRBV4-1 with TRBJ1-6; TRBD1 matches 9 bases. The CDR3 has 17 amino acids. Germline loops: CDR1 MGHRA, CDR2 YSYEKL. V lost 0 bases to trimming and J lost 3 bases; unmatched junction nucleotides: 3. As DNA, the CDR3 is TGCGCCAGCAGCCAAGATCCGGGACAGGGCTATAATTCACCCCTCCACTTT. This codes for CASSQDPGQGYNSPLHF.

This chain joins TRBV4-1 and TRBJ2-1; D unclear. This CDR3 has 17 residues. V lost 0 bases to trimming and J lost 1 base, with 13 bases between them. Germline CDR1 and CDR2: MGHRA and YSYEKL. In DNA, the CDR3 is TGCGCCAGCAGCCAAGATAGCAAGGTCCCTTCCTACAATGAGCAGTTCTTC. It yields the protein CASSQDSKVPSYNEQFF.

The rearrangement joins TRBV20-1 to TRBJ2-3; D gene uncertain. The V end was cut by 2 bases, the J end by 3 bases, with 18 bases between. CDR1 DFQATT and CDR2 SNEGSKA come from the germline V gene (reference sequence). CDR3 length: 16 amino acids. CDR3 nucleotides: TGCAGTGCTAGAACCTTTGACACTACCGGGACAGATACGCAGTATTTT. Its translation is CSARTFDTTGTDTQYF.

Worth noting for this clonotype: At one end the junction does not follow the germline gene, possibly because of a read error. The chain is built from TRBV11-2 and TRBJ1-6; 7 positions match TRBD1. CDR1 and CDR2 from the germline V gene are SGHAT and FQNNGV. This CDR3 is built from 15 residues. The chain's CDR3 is CACREPGQRNSPLHF. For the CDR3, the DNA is TGTGCCTGCAGGGAACCGGGACAGCGGAATTCACCCCTCCACTTT.

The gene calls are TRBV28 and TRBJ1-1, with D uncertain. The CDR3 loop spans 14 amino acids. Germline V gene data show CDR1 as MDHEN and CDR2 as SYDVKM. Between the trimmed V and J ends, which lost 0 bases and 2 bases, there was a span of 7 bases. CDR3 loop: CASSLWWGNTEAFF. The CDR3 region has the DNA TGTGCCAGCAGTTTATGGTGGGGAAACACTGAAGCTTTCTTT.

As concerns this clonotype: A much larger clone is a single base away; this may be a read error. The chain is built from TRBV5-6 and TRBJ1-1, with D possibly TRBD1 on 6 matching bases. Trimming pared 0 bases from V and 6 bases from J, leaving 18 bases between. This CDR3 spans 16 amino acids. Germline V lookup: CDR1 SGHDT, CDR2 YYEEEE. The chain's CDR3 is CASSLALGARGAEAFF. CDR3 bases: TGTGCCAGCAGCTTGGCCTTAGGGGCCAGGGGCGCTGAAGCTTTCTTT. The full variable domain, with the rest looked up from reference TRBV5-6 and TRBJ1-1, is DAGVTQSPTHLIKTRGQQVTLRCSPKSGHDTVSWYQQALGQGPQFIFQYYEEEERQRGNFPDRFSGHQFPNYSSELNVNALLLGDSALYLCASSLALGARGAEAFFGQGTRLTVV.

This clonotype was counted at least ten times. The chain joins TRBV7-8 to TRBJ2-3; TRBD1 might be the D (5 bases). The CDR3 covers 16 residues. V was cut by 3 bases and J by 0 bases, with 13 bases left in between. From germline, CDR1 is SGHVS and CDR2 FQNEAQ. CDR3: CASSFLTASSTDTQYF. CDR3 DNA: TGTGCCAGCAGCTTCTTGACAGCCTCTAGCACAGATACGCAGTATTTT.